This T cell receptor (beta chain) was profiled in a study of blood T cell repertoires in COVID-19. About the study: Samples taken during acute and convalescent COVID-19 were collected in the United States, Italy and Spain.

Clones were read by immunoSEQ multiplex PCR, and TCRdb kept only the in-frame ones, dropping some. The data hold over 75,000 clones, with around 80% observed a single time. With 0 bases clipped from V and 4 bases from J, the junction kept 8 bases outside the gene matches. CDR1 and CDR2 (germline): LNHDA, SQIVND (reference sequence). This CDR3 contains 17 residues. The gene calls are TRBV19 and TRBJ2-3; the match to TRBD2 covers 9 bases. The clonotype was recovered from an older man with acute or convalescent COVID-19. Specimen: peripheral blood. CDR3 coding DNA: TGTGCCAGTAGTATAGAACCTAGCGGGGTTCTCGCAGATACGCAGTATTTT. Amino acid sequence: CASSIEPSGVLADTQYF.